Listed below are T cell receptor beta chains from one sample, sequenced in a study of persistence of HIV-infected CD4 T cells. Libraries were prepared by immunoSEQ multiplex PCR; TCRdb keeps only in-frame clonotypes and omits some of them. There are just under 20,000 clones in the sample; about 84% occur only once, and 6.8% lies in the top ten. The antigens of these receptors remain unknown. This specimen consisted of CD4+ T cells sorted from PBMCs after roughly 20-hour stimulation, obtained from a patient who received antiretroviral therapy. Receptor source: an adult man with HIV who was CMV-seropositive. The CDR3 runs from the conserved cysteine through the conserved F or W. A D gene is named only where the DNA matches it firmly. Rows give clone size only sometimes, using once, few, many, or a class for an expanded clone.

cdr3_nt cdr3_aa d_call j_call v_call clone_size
TGCGCCAGCCCAGCTCGACTCTCCGGGACAGACAGCTCTGGAAACACCATATATTTT CASPARLSGTDSSGNTIYF TRBD1 TRBJ1-3 TRBV5-1 -
TGTGCCAGTACCCCGGACAGGGGGCCAGGGAACTATGGCTACACCTTC CASTPDRGPGNYGYTF TRBD1 TRBJ1-2 TRBV19 -
TGCGCCAGCAGCTTGGCCCGTGGGGGGGCCACAGATACGCAGTATTTT CASSLARGGATDTQYF - TRBJ2-3 TRBV5-1 -
TGTGCCAGCAGTACAGGGTTACAGAACACTGAAGCTTTCTTT CASSTGLQNTEAFF - TRBJ1-1 TRBV7-9 -
TGTGCCAGCAGTTTAGACAGAAACTATGGCTACACCTTC CASSLDRNYGYTF - TRBJ1-2 TRBV12-3/TRBV12-4 -
TGCGCCAGCAGCCAAGTTGGTGAGGCCATCGGGGGCCTCCACTTT CASSQVGEAIGGLHF - TRBJ1-6 TRBV4-1 -
TGCAGTGCTAGTCCACCGGGACAGGGCTCCTACGAGCAGTACTTC CSASPPGQGSYEQYF TRBD1 TRBJ2-7 TRBV20-1 -
TGTGCCAGCAGCTTGCGTGGGACTAGCGGGGGGGCCTACAATGAGCAGTTCTTC CASSLRGTSGGAYNEQFF TRBD2 TRBJ2-1 TRBV5-4 -
TGTGCCACCAGCAGAGGTGGGGGTTATGGCTACACCTTC CATSRGGGYGYTF - TRBJ1-2 TRBV15 -
TGTGCCAGCATCCTGTCCGGGGGGGACTATGGCTACACCTTC CASILSGGDYGYTF - TRBJ1-2 TRBV6-1 -
TGTGCCTGGACAGGGCAGGGTAATTCACCCCTCCACTTT CAWTGQGNSPLHF - TRBJ1-6 TRBV30 -
TGCAGCGTTCGGACAGGGGGCAGCTATGGCTACACCTTC CSVRTGGSYGYTF TRBD1 TRBJ1-2 TRBV29-1 -
TGTGCCAGCAGCTATACAGGGGGTGAATGGACTGAAGCTTTCTTT CASSYTGGEWTEAFF TRBD1 TRBJ1-1 TRBV7-3 -
TGTGCCAGCAGCTGGAGGGACGGGGTGGGGGAGCAGTACTTC CASSWRDGVGEQYF - TRBJ2-7 TRBV7-8 -
TGTGCCAGCAGTGAGGATCTAGCGGGGGGGCGGCAGGAGACCCAGTACTTC CASSEDLAGGRQETQYF TRBD2 TRBJ2-5 TRBV25-1 -
TGCGCCACCAGCAGAGAGTCGACCACAGGGGTCGAAGCTTTCTTT CATSRESTTGVEAFF TRBD1 TRBJ1-1 TRBV15 -
TGTGCCAGCAGTTTGGGGCGGGGGGGCCTGGATACGCAGTATTTT CASSLGRGGLDTQYF TRBD2 TRBJ2-3 TRBV27 -
TGTGCCAGCCAGACTCCTAGCACAGATACGCAGTATTTT CASQTPSTDTQYF - TRBJ2-3 TRBV6-5 -
TGTGCCAGCAGTCCCGCAGGGAGGTTCAACGAGCAGTACTTC CASSPAGRFNEQYF - TRBJ2-7 TRBV6-5 -
TGCGCCAGCCGGACAGGGAGCGGAAACACCATATATTTT CASRTGSGNTIYF TRBD1 TRBJ1-3 TRBV10-2 -
TGTGCCAGCAGCTTGGACAGGGGTGGAAACACCATATATTTT CASSLDRGGNTIYF TRBD1 TRBJ1-3 TRBV5-4 -
TGTGCCACCAGTGCCGAGGGGGCGATCAATCAGCCCCAGCATTTT CATSAEGAINQPQHF TRBD1 TRBJ1-5 TRBV24-1 -
TGTGCCACCAGTGGCCAGACAGGGAATTACAATGAGCAGTTCTTC CATSGQTGNYNEQFF TRBD1 TRBJ2-1 TRBV24-1 -
TGTGCCAGCAGCTTTCCCGGGTTAAGCTCCTACGAGCAGTACTTC CASSFPGLSSYEQYF - TRBJ2-7 TRBV21-1 once
TGTGCCAGCAGCCCGGGGGGGGCAGCGAGCTATGGCTACACCTTC CASSPGGAASYGYTF - TRBJ1-2 TRBV5-4 -
TGTGCCAGCACCTCAACACCCAATCAGCCCCAGCATTTT CASTSTPNQPQHF - TRBJ1-5 TRBV12-3/TRBV12-4 -
TGTGCCAGTACCTCCTACGGGGGTAGCAATCAGCCCCAGCATTTT CASTSYGGSNQPQHF - TRBJ1-5 TRBV19 few
TGTGCCAGCGTAGGGGGGGGGATGACTAGGGAGCAGTTCTTC CASVGGGMTREQFF - TRBJ2-1 TRBV28 -
TGTGCCAGCAGTGAAGTCAGGGGGCTAGGCACAGATACGCAGTATTTT CASSEVRGLGTDTQYF TRBD1 TRBJ2-3 TRBV6-1 -
TGTGCCACCAACAGGGCCTCTCAAAGGGGAACTGAAGCTTTCTTT CATNRASQRGTEAFF - TRBJ1-1 TRBV5-6 -
TGTGCCAGCAGTGGGACATCTGGGGCCAACGTCCTGACTTTC CASSGTSGANVLTF - TRBJ2-6 TRBV6-4 -
TGTGCCAGCAGTTACCAGGAGATGAACACTGAAGCTTTCTTT CASSYQEMNTEAFF - TRBJ1-1 TRBV6-6 few
TGTGCCAGCAGCCAAGACAGAGGATACACTGAAGCTTTCTTT CASSQDRGYTEAFF - TRBJ1-1 TRBV3-1/TRBV3-2 -
TGTGCCAGTACCGGGACTAGCGGGGGGCCCCTCGGAAATGAGCAGTTCTTC CASTGTSGGPLGNEQFF TRBD2 TRBJ2-1 TRBV28 -
TGCGCCAGCAGCCAGTCAGAGACCCAGTACTTC CASSQSETQYF - TRBJ2-5 TRBV4-1 -
TGCAGCGTTGAAGATGTCGCAGGGGTGAAGACTGAAGCTTTCTTT CSVEDVAGVKTEAFF - TRBJ1-1 TRBV29-1 -
TGTGCCAGTAGTCTCCGGGACGGAGGGGCAGATACGCAGTATTTT CASSLRDGGADTQYF - TRBJ2-3 TRBV19 -
TGTGCCAGCCCCCTTGGCGAGCAGTACTTC CASPLGEQYF - TRBJ2-7 TRBV28 -
TGTGCCAGCAGTGGCCCTAATGAAAAACTGTTTTTT CASSGPNEKLFF - TRBJ1-4 TRBV2 -
TGTGCCAGTATCCCAAGGCTCCCGGGGGGGGCTGAAGCTTTCTTT CASIPRLPGGAEAFF - TRBJ1-1 TRBV19 -
TGTGCCAGCAGCCGGGACAGAAACTATGGCTACACCTTC CASSRDRNYGYTF TRBD1 TRBJ1-2 TRBV3-1/TRBV3-2 -
TGTGCCAGCAGTTTGCGCGGTAGAATAGGGAATGAGCAGTTCTTC CASSLRGRIGNEQFF - TRBJ2-1 TRBV28 -
TGTGCCAGCAGCTCCGCGGGACAGGGGACCTACAATGAGCAGTTCTTC CASSSAGQGTYNEQFF TRBD1 TRBJ2-1 TRBV11-3 once
TGCGCCAGCAGCACACAGGGGGCTAGCACAGATACGCAGTATTTT CASSTQGASTDTQYF TRBD1 TRBJ2-3 TRBV5-1 few
TGTGCCAGCAGCCAGGACAGTAGCACAGATACGCAGTATTTT CASSQDSSTDTQYF - TRBJ2-3 TRBV7-3 -
TGTGCCAGCAGTTTATCAGGGGTGGCGAACACCGGGGAGCCGTTTTTT CASSLSGVANTGEPFF - TRBJ2-2 TRBV27 -
TGTGCCAGCAGCTTGGCCCCAGGGCCCCAAAGCTCTGGAAACACCATATATTTT CASSLAPGPQSSGNTIYF - TRBJ1-3 TRBV5-4 -
TGTGCCAGCAGTTCCCAGACAGGGGGCTACGAGCAGTACTTC CASSSQTGGYEQYF TRBD1 TRBJ2-7 TRBV6-6 -
TGCAGTGCTATTGAGGACAGGGACAACTATGGCTACACCTTC CSAIEDRDNYGYTF TRBD1 TRBJ1-2 TRBV20-1 -
TGTGCCAGTAAAATACTCTCCACTGCGAACACCGGGGAGCTGTTTTTT CASKILSTANTGELFF - TRBJ2-2 TRBV19 -
TGTGCCAGCTCACCAACCGGGACTTTGAACACTGAAGCTTTCTTT CASSPTGTLNTEAFF - TRBJ1-1 TRBV18 -
TGTGCCAGCAGCGTAGGGCTTGTCGAGAGGGACACTGAAGCTTTCTTT CASSVGLVERDTEAFF - TRBJ1-1 TRBV9 -
TGTGCCAGCAGCTCATTGGGGAGGGGTGGGCCGACCTCTTCTGGGGCCAACGTCCTGACTTTC CASSSLGRGGPTSSGANVLTF TRBD2 TRBJ2-6 TRBV9 -
TGTGCCAGCAGCGACCTCGGGGGGGCGAAGACAGATACGCAGTATTTT CASSDLGGAKTDTQYF TRBD2 TRBJ2-3 TRBV6-4 -
TGTGCCAGCAGTTTGCGCGCGGGGGGGCTGAAAGAGCAGTACTTC CASSLRAGGLKEQYF TRBD2 TRBJ2-7 TRBV28 -